These 4 T cell receptor beta chains were all obtained from the same sample, sequenced in a study of OX40 agonist ivuxolimab in advanced cancers. Libraries were prepared by immunoSEQ multiplex PCR; TCRdb keeps only in-frame clonotypes and omits some of them. Among under 20,000 clones listed, around four fifths were seen once. The starting material was CD4+ or CD8+ T cells sorted from blood, obtained in a trial of the OX40 agonist ivuxolimab. Receptor source: an adult with an advanced solid tumor such as melanoma, head and neck, liver or kidney cancer.

V is TRBV9 and J is TRBJ2-3, with 7 bases aligning to TRBD1. The V gene end was trimmed by 3 bases and the J gene end by 2 bases; junction bases not matched to a gene: 18. Germline V gene lookup returns CDR1 SGDLS and CDR2 YYNGEE. The CDR3 has 19 residues. CDR3 residues: CASSATGTATFFVTDTQYF. CDR3 nucleotides: TGTGCCAGCAGCGCTACCGGGACAGCAACTTTTTTCGTCACAGATACGCAGTATTTT.

As regards this clone: Other nucleotide sequences in the sample specify the same CDR3. The chain recombines TRBV5-5 with TRBJ2-7; TRBD1 matches at 9 bases. V shed 4 bases, J shed 2 bases, and the junction held 1 base outside the gene matches. The germline gives CDR1 SGHKS, CDR2 YYEKEE (reference sequence). The CDR3 has 13 residues. The CDR3, as DNA: TGTGCCAGCAGCCGACAGGGGGCCTACGAGCAGTACTTC. This translates into CASSRQGAYEQYF.

The chain uses TRBV27 and TRBJ1-4, with D maybe TRBD1 (6 bases). The CDR3 loop spans 13 amino acids. V gave up 5 bases and J gave up 10 bases, with 14 bases separating them. Germline CDR1 and CDR2: MNHEY and SMNVEV (reference sequence). The CDR3 is CASSQQGRRKLFF. CDR3 bases: TGTGCCAGCAGTCAACAGGGCAGGAGAAAACTGTTTTTT.

CDR3 protein: CASSFSSYIGQGDTEAFF. The CDR3 DNA reads as TGTGCCAGCAGCTTCTCGTCCTACATAGGACAGGGCGACACTGAAGCTTTCTTT. The chain is built from TRBV13 and TRBJ1-1; 8 nucleotides agree with TRBD1. V lost 3 bases, J lost 3 bases, and 15 bases stayed unmatched. The CDR3 totals 18 residues. CDR1 PRHDT and CDR2 FYEKMQ come from the germline V gene (reference sequence).